Listed below are T cell receptor beta chains from one sample, sequenced in a study of blood T cell repertoires in COVID-19. Profiled with immunoSEQ multiplex PCR; TCRdb holds only in-frame clones, not every one. This sample has 75,000 to 80,000 clones, with 80% to 90% found just once. Sequencing was carried out using peripheral blood. The receptors shown here come from a human donor in a cohort sampled during active COVID-19. The CDR3 runs from the conserved cysteine through the conserved F or W. A D gene is named only where the DNA matches it firmly. A clone size is listed for some rows: how often the clone was seen (once, few, many), or a class if it is expanded.

>TRBJ1-1|-|TRBV7-9|-
TGTGCCAGCAGCCGGGACGGGGGGGACACTGAAGCTTTCTTT
CASSRDGGDTEAFF
>TRBJ2-1|TRBD2|TRBV6-2/TRBV6-3|-
TGTGCCAGCAGTTACTCGATCACGAGCGGGGGATTACAAAGGTCGCAGTTCTTC
CASSYSITSGGLQRSQFF
>TRBJ2-5|TRBD2|TRBV9|-
TGTGCCAGCAGCGTTGGGACTAGCGGGGGCCAAGAGACCCAGTACTTC
CASSVGTSGGQETQYF
>TRBJ2-7|TRBD1|TRBV7-9|once
TGTGCCAGCAGCCTTACAGGGGGCTACGAGCAGTACTTC
CASSLTGGYEQYF
>TRBJ2-2|TRBD2|TRBV7-3|-
TGTGCCAGCAGCTTAAGTTGGACTAGCGGGAGGGCCGGGGAGCTGTTTTTT
CASSLSWTSGRAGELFF
>TRBJ1-2|TRBD1|TRBV19|once
TGTGCCAGTAGCGGACAGGGATATGGCTACACCTTC
CASSGQGYGYTF
>TRBJ2-7|-|TRBV11-1|-
TGTGCCAGCAGCCGAGAGCTGATGAGCTCCTACGAGCAGTACTTC
CASSRELMSSYEQYF
>TRBJ1-6|TRBD1|TRBV3-1/TRBV3-2|few
TGTGCCAGCAGCCAAACCGGACAGGGAAGATCACCCCTCCACTTT
CASSQTGQGRSPLHF
>TRBJ1-1|TRBD1|TRBV5-1|-
TGCGCCAGCAGCCACCGCGGGACAGAGACGTCTGAAGCTTTCTTT
CASSHRGTETSEAFF
>TRBJ2-2|TRBD1|TRBV7-7|-
TGTGCTAGCAGCGAACGGGGACAGCCGAACACCGGGGAGCTGTTTTTT
CASSERGQPNTGELFF
>TRBJ1-1|-|TRBV18|once
TGTGCCAGCTCACCCCGTGGCCTTGGACAGCGGAACACTGAAGCTTTCTTT
CASSPRGLGQRNTEAFF
>TRBJ2-7|TRBD1|TRBV9|-
TGTGCCAGCAGCGTAGATACGGACAGGGGCCACGAGCAGTACTTC
CASSVDTDRGHEQYF
>TRBJ2-3|TRBD2|TRBV27|-
TGTGCCAGCAGTAAACCCCCAGGCGGGAGTTACGATACGCAGTATTTT
CASSKPPGGSYDTQYF
>TRBJ2-7|TRBD1|TRBV10-2|-
TGCGCCAGCAGTGATTTAATGGGACAGGGAAGGGATCCTTACGAGCAGTACTTC
CASSDLMGQGRDPYEQYF
>TRBJ2-3|TRBD2|TRBV11-2|-
TGTGCCAGCAGCCAGACCCGGACTAGCGGGAGCACAGATACGCAGTATTTT
CASSQTRTSGSTDTQYF
>TRBJ2-7|-|TRBV19|-
TGTGCCAGTAGCCCCCAGGGGTTCTACGAGCAGTACTTC
CASSPQGFYEQYF
>TRBJ1-3|-|TRBV27|-
TGTGCCAGCAGTTTAAAGGGGACACCCTCTGTATCTGGAAACACCATATATTTT
CASSLKGTPSVSGNTIYF
>TRBJ2-5|TRBD2|TRBV5-1|-
TGCGCCAGCAGTACGGGGGCCCTAGCGGGACGGGAGACCCAGTACTTC
CASSTGALAGRETQYF
>TRBJ2-1|-|TRBV12-5|-
TGTGCTAGTGGTCCCAATCAGCAGTTCTTC
CASGPNQQFF
>TRBJ1-6|TRBD1|TRBV28|-
TGTGCCAGCTTGGGGGGACAGGGGTATAATTCACCCCTCCACTTT
CASLGGQGYNSPLHF
>TRBJ1-4|-|TRBV5-1|-
TGCGCCAGCAGCTCCGGAGGGGTGGGTGAAAAACTGTTTTTT
CASSSGGVGEKLFF
>TRBJ1-4|TRBD1|TRBV5-6|-
TGTGCCAGCAGTTTCAAGACAGGGGTCACTAATGAAAAACTGTTTTTT
CASSFKTGVTNEKLFF
>TRBJ2-5|TRBD1|TRBV2|-
TGTGCCAGCGGGGACAGGGGAGAGACCCAGTACTTC
CASGDRGETQYF